What follows describes a single T cell receptor (beta chain). Its antigen is undetermined. These data originate in a study of T cell responses to AZD1222 COVID-19 vaccine. Regarding the study as a whole: Clonal diversity was possibly underestimated, and the donors were mostly white British, with more females. Reportedly, close to half of spike-specific TCRs are directed against unmutated variant regions. Breadth and depth of Spike-specific TCRs rose after two AZD1222 doses. Only a handful of AZD1222 recipients, several in all, had baseline seropositivity.

Profiling relied on immunoSEQ multiplex PCR, and the TCRdb table lists in-frame clones only, not all of them. The repertoire has roughly 130,000 clones, about 90% of them found once; the top ten carry approximately 1.6%. Germline CDR1 is KGHDR and CDR2 is SFDVKD. The CDR3 spans 15 residues. V was cut by 7 bases and J by 1 base, with 14 bases left in between. The receptor comes from an adult in good health. The material was peripheral blood, obtained on day 0 of AZD1222 vaccination. The gene calls are TRBV24-1 and TRBJ2-3, with TRBD2 as a possible D gene (6 bases). The CDR3 region is CATSSGRWGTDTQYF. The CDR3 DNA reads as TGTGCCACCAGCTCAGGGAGGTGGGGCACAGATACGCAGTATTTT.